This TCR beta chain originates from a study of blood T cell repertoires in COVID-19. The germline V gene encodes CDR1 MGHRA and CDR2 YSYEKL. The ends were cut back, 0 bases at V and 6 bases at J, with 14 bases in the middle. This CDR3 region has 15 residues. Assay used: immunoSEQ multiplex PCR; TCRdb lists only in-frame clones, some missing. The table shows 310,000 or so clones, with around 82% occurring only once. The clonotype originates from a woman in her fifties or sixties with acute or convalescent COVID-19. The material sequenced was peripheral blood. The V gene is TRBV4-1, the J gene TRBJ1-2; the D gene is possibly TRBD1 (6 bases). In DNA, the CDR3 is TGCGCCAGCAGCCAAGACCCCAACAGGGTGGATGGCTACACCTTC. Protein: CASSQDPNRVDGYTF.